What follows are 10 T cell receptor beta chains derived from one specimen sequenced in a study of T cell responses to AZD1222 COVID-19 vaccine. Libraries were prepared by immunoSEQ multiplex PCR; TCRdb keeps only in-frame clonotypes and omits some of them. The table lists some 120,000 clones, approximately 89% of them singletons, with roughly 4.2% in the top ten. Sequenced material: peripheral blood, taken on day 0 of AZD1222 vaccination. These TCRs come from an adult in good health.

This chain connects TRBV30 to TRBJ2-7; 8 nucleotides line up with TRBD1. The CDR3 is 14 residues long. Trimming removed 4 bases from V and 2 bases from J; junction bases left unmatched: 7. Germline CDR1 and CDR2: GTSNPN and SVGIG (reference sequence). CDR3 DNA: TGTGCCTGGACCCCCAGGGGGCAGACCTACGAGCAGTACTTC. Its protein product is CAWTPRGQTYEQYF.

This clone showed up just a few times. This rearrangement joins TRBV9 to TRBJ2-7; TRBD1 might be the D (6 bases). CDR3 length equals 13 residues. Germline values: CDR1 SGDLS, CDR2 YYNGEE. Between the trimmed V and J ends, which lost 5 bases and 5 bases, there was a span of 14 bases. CDR3 region: CASSAHAGDEQYF. The CDR3, as DNA: TGTGCCAGCAGTGCACATGCAGGGGACGAGCAGTACTTC.

The rearrangement joins TRBV7-9 to TRBJ1-2; 10 bases are a match to TRBD1. This CDR3 contains 15 residues. The ends lost 5 bases at V and 8 bases at J; junction bases unmatched: 11. Germline CDR1 reads SEHNR; CDR2 reads FQNEAQ (reference sequence). DNA of the CDR3: TGTGCCAGCAGCCCCGGGGACAGGGGCCGCCTGGGCTACACCTTC. The encoded protein is CASSPGDRGRLGYTF.

This chain uses TRBV10-3 with TRBJ2-7; unclear D gene. V gave up 5 bases and J gave up 5 bases, with 10 bases separating them. The germline CDR1 and CDR2 sequences are ENHRY and SYGVKD. The length of the CDR3 is 12 residues. Written as DNA, the CDR3 is TGTGCCATCAGTAGGGTTAGCCACGAGCAGTACTTC. This encodes CAISRVSHEQYF.

The V call is TRBV5-1, the J call TRBJ1-2, with D perhaps matching TRBD1 (6 bases). Germline V CDR1 and CDR2: SGHRS, YFSETQ. The germline V and J ends were trimmed by 0 bases and 0 bases, with 12 bases remaining between them. CDR3 size: 16 residues. The CDR3 protein is CASSLGRGLANYGYTF. Written as DNA, the CDR3 is TGCGCCAGCAGCTTGGGCAGGGGATTAGCTAACTATGGCTACACCTTC.

The rearrangement joins TRBV5-1 to TRBJ2-1; D remains unclear. Between the trimmed V and J ends, which lost 1 base and 6 bases, there was a span of 17 bases. The CDR3 runs 16 residues. The germline V gene encodes CDR1 SGHRS and CDR2 YFSETQ. In DNA, the CDR3 is TGCGCCAGCAGCTTGTTTCCCCAAGCGACCCTCAATGAGCAGTTCTTC. Translation gives CASSLFPQATLNEQFF.

The chain carries TRBV12-3 or TRBV12-4 and TRBJ1-2, with D perhaps TRBD1 (6 bases). This CDR3 is built from 13 residues. Between the trimmed V and J ends, which lost 5 bases and 2 bases, there was a span of 9 bases. The CDR3 sequence is CASSGGQNYGYTF. CDR3 DNA: TGTGCCAGCAGTGGAGGACAGAACTATGGCTACACCTTC.

The V call is TRBV7-2, the J call TRBJ1-1, with D unresolved. Germline V gives CDR1 SGHTA, CDR2 FQGNSA. CDR3 length: 16 residues. V lost 4 bases and J lost 3, with 18 bases in between. CDR3 amino acids: CASSSRAGGGYTEAFF. The CDR3 coding sequence is TGTGCCAGCAGCTCTAGGGCAGGCGGCGGGTACACTGAAGCTTTCTTT. Combining the CDR3 with reference TRBV7-2 and TRBJ1-1 gives the whole variable domain GAGVSQSPSNKVTEKGKDVELRCDPISGHTALYWYRQSLGQGLEFLIYFQGNSAPDKSGLPSDRFSAERTGGSVSTLTIQRTQQEDSAVYLCASSSRAGGGYTEAFFGQGTRLTVV.

The chain carries TRBV7-9 and TRBJ2-5; tentatively, D is TRBD1 (5 bases). CDR1 and CDR2 from the germline V gene are SEHNR and FQNEAQ (reference sequence). The CDR3 is 13 residues long. The ends were cut back, 3 bases at V and 6 bases at J, with 11 bases in the middle. This CDR3 reads CASSLADIKTQYF. CDR3 DNA sequence: TGTGCCAGCAGCTTGGCGGACATTAAGACCCAGTACTTC. The full variable domain, rest sourced from reference TRBV7-9 and TRBJ2-5, is DTGVSQNPRHKITKRGQNVTFRCDPISEHNRLYWYRQTLGQGPEFLTYFQNEAQLEKSRLLSDRFSAERPKGSFSTLEIQRTEQGDSAMYLCASSLADIKTQYFGPGTRLLVL.

This clone was observed once. The chain is built from TRBV5-1 and TRBJ1-2, with 8 nucleotides matching TRBD1. Germline lookup yields CDR1 SGHRS and CDR2 YFSETQ. J was trimmed by 3 bases and V by 5 bases; bases with no gene match: 9. This CDR3 has 15 amino acids. CDR3 DNA: TGCGCCAGCAGTGTTCAGGGGGCGTATGACTATGGCTACACCTTC. It encodes CASSVQGAYDYGYTF.